Below, one TCR beta chain is given with its context. The antigen is unknown. Per CD8+ T cell subset, triplicate sorts of approximately 290,000 cells each were done. The data are from a study of CXCR3-negative and CXCR3-positive naive CD8 T cells. The overall study: Sequencing brought in some 130 million TRB reads altogether, and each library got about 1.5 +/- 0.3 million.

The TRB cDNA libraries were prepared by 5' RACE with UMI labels. TCRdb derives one entry per CDR3 protein from the 5' RACE reads, leaving out DNA. The sample table sets out 75,000 to 90,000 distinct CDR3 sequences. Per germline, CDR1 SGHRS and CDR2 YFSETQ. CDR3 size: 19 residues. Broader study findings: Memory CD8+ cells showed much lower diversity, while both naive subsets were comparably high. When CXCR3-positive naive cells were set against CXCR3-negative naive cells, the former had more hydrophobic TRB CDR3s. Naive CXCR3-negative and CXCR3-positive cells had similar TRBV-TRBJ usage; memory differed.

The clonotype originates from a human donor in good health. Some clones in this sample may be carry-over from other donors' samples. What was sequenced was naive CXCR3+ CD8+ T cells from blood. The sample's subset: CD45RO-CCR7+CD27+CD95- naive CD8+ T cells expressing CXCR3 (TNR3+). This chain uses TRBV5-1 with TRBJ2-1. The CDR3 is CASSLSAIGVVVLGNEQFF.